This T cell receptor beta chain comes out of a study of blood T cell repertoires in COVID-19. Study overall: Collection of acute and convalescent COVID-19 samples took place in the United States, Italy and Spain. T cells, B-cell-depleted T cells, or PBMCs provided the cDNA or gDNA that served as material.

In the original processing: Amplification of reference gene primers provided the estimated nucleated cell counts. Sequencing used immunoSEQ multiplex PCR; TCRdb keeps in-frame clones, though not all of them. V, J and clone size are taken as reported in that table, and D and trimming were inferred from the DNA itself. This sample has about 150,000 clones; 75% to 95% occur once, and the top ten carry around 0.55%. The sample taken for sequencing was peripheral blood. The TCR originated in a man aged 45-60 years with acute or convalescent COVID-19.

In DNA, the CDR3 is TGTGCAAGTCGCTTAGATCTGGCAGCGGGAGGGCACAATGAGCAGTTCTTC. As protein: CASRLDLAAGGHNEQFF. V usage is TRBV12-2 and J usage is TRBJ2-1; the table's D call TRBD2 went unverified against the DNA. TRBV12-2 is shown as a pseudogene. The CDR3 is 17 residues long.